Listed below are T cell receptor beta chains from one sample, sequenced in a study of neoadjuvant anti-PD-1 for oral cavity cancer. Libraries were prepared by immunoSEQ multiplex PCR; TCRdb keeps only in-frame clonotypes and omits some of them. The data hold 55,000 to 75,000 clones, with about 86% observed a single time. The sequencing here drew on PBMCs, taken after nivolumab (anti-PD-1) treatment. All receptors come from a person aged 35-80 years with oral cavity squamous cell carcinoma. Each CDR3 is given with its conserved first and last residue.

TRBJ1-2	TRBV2	CASSESRGGLAGGYTF
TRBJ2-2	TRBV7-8	CASKRGVAGGNTGELFF
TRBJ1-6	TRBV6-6	CASSYSNAYSPLHF
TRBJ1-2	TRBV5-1	CASSSRGEGYGYTF
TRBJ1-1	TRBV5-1	CASSVNGGGTEAFF
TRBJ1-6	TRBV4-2	CASSQVISTGASYNSPLHF
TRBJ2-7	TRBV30	CAWSVQGLAGGPSYEQYF
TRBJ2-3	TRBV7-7	CASGRQPTDTQYF
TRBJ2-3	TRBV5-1	CASSLALVGGTDTQYF
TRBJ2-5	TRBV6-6	CASTGGGHLQETQYF
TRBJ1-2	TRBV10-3	CAISVDPGTGLSGGYTF
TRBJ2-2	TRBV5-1	CASRTVRTGELFF
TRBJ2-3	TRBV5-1	CASSLISGENTQYF
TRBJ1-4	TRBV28	CASTPMGSPTATNEKLFF
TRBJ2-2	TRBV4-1	CASSPRLGPNTGELFF
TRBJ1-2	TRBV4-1	CASSQDRQAENYGYTF
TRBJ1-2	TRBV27	CASSPLPPNNYGYTF
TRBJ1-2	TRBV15	CATSRDKPSLYGYTF
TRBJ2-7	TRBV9	CASSVGDRGHEQYF
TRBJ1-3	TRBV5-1	CASSLVSLRLSGNTIYF
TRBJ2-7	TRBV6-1	CASSEAEQGEQYF
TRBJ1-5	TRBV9	CASSVGEGSNQPQHF
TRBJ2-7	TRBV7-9	CASSLDGGDEQYF
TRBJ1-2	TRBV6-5	CASSYSVPETHYGYTF